This T cell receptor beta chain was observed in a study of blood T cell repertoires in COVID-19. Trimming took 2 bases from V and 2 from J, leaving 10 bases between them. The CDR3 length is 15 residues. The germline gives CDR1 SGHVS, CDR2 FQNEAQ. Sequencing used immunoSEQ multiplex PCR; TCRdb keeps in-frame clones, though not all of them. The data show around 250,000 clones, just under 90% seen once. The chain employs TRBV7-8 and TRBJ2-1; TRBD2 might be the D (5 bases). This TCR came from a woman aged 30 to 39 with acute COVID-19. The sequenced sample was PBMCs or T cells enriched from blood (not recorded which). CDR3 sequence (DNA): TGTGCCAGCAGCTTATCGAGCGGACCCTACAATGAGCAGTTCTTC. Residues: CASSLSSGPYNEQFF.